This T cell receptor beta chain is drawn from a study of cytomegalovirus exposure and HLA in healthy donors. The PCR employed 60 Vbeta primers together with 13 Jbeta primers. Profiling relied on immunoSEQ multiplex PCR, and the TCRdb table lists in-frame clones only, not all of them. The table records more than 95,000 clones, about four fifths of them present only once. The trim removed 5 bases at V and 1 base at J, leaving 6 bases unmatched. CDR1 and CDR2 (germline): ENHRY, SYGVKD. CDR3 length equals 16 residues. About this clone itself: As yet, its antigen is unknown.

Study-level points and caveats: Across donors, most TCRs were seen rarely, yet some public ones were widespread.

The sequenced sample was PBMCs. V usage is TRBV10-3 and J usage is TRBJ2-3; the match to TRBD2 covers 10 bases. This TCR came from a woman aged 50 to 60 in good health and CMV-seropositive. CDR3 residues: CAISRGGTSGTDTQYF. DNA for the CDR3: TGTGCCATCAGTAGGGGCGGGACTAGCGGCACAGATACGCAGTATTTT.